This T cell receptor (beta chain) was sequenced during a study of T cell changes during pregnancy in multiple sclerosis. The germline V and J ends were trimmed by 10 bases and 0 bases, with 10 bases remaining between them. The CDR3 runs to 13 residues. The germline V gene has CDR1 ENHRY and CDR2 SYGVKD. Assay: immunoSEQ multiplex PCR; the TCRdb copy retains only in-frame clones and omits some. This sample has about 51,000 clones, with approximately 92% found just once. This chain joins TRBV10-3 and TRBJ1-3; D gene ambiguous. The receptor was isolated from a female donor with multiple sclerosis, enrolled in a pregnancy study. Here the sequenced sample was CD4+ T cells from peripheral blood mononuclear cells, taken in the third trimester of pregnancy. DNA for the CDR3: TGTGCCACTCACACCTCCTCTGGAAACACCATATATTTT. Amino acids: CATHTSSGNTIYF.